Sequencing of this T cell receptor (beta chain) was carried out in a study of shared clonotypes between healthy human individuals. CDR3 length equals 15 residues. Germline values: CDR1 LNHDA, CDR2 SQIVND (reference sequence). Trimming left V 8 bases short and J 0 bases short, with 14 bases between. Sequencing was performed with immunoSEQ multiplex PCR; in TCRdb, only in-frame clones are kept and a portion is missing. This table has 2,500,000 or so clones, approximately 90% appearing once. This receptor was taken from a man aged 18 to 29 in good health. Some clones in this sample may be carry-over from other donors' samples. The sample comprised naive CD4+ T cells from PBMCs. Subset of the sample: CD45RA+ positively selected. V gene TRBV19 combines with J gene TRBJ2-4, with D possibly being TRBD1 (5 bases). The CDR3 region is CASAQGLVAKNIQYF. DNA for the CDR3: TGTGCCAGTGCGCAGGGCCTTGTAGCCAAAAACATTCAGTACTTC.